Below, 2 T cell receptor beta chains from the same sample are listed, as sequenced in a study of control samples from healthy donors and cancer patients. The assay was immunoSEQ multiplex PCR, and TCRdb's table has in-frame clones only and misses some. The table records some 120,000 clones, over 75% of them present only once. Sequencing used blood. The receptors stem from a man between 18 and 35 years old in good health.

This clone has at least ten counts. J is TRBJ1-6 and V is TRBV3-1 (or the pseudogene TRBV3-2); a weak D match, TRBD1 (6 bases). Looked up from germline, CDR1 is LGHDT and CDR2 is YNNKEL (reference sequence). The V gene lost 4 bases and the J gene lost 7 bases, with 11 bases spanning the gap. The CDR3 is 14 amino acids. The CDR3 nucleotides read TGTGCCAGCAGCCCTTGGACAGCCAATTCACCCCTCCACTTT. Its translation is CASSPWTANSPLHF.

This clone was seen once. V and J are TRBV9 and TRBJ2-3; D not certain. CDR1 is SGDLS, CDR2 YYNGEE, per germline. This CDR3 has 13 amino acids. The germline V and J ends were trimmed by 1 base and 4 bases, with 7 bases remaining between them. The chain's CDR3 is CASSVTPSDTQYF. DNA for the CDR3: TGTGCCAGCAGCGTAACACCCTCAGATACGCAGTATTTT. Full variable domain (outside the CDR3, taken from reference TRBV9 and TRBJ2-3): DSGVTQTPKHLITATGQRVTLRCSPRSGDLSVYWYQQSLDQGLQFLIQYYNGEERAKGNILERFSAQQFPDLHSELNLSSLELGDSALYFCASSVTPSDTQYFGPGTRLTVL.